This entry describes one T cell receptor beta chain. Its antigen is currently unknown. The entry originates in a study of post-analysis software for immune sequencing data. Whole-study findings and limits: Those with multiple sclerosis, the patient group, showed significantly lower normalized Chao1 diversity than controls. Patients carried several TRBV segments more frequently than controls did, and TRBV5-6, TRBV5-1 and TRBV20-1 were among them.

Unique-molecular-identifier-tagged TCR beta cDNA libraries were used. A single record per CDR3 protein comes from TCRdb applying MiXCR to the PCR reads. The repertoire holds hundreds of thousands of distinct CDR3 sequences, with roughly three fifths as singletons. The CDR3 covers 14 residues. Germline CDR1 DFQATT, CDR2 SNEGSKA (reference sequence). V was clipped by 1 base and J by 2 bases, with 10 bases between them. This sequence joins TRBV20-1 and TRBJ2-3; D gene unclear. Sequencing input: blood. This clonotype was sampled from a girl aged 2-10 years with multiple sclerosis. DNA of the CDR3: TGCAGTGCTAGAGCGTGGCTGTCCACAGATACGCAGTATTTT. Translated: CSARAWLSTDTQYF.